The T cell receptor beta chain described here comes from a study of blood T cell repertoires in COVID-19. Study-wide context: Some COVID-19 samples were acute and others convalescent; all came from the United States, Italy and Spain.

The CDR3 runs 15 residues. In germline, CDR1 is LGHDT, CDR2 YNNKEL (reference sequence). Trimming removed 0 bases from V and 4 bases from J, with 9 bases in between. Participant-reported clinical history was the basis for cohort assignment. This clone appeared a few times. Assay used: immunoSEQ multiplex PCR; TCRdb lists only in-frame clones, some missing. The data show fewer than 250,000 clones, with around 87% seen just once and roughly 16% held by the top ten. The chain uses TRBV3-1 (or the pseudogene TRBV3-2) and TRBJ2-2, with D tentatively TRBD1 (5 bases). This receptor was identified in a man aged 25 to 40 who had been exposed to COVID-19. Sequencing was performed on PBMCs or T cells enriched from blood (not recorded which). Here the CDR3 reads CASSQEGASTGELFF. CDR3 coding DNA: TGTGCCAGCAGCCAAGAAGGGGCTAGCACCGGGGAGCTGTTTTTT.